A single sample is the source of the 32 T cell receptor beta chains below, sequenced in a study of blood T cell repertoires in COVID-19 (dated by TCRdb to 2019 to 2021). Library prep was done by the immunoSEQ multiplex PCR assay. Not all clones reach the TCRdb copy of this immuneACCESS table, which keeps in-frame sequences only. Checked studies attribute under half of the gap to unresolved V genes and leave the rest unexplained. The sample data list more than 250,000 clones, and around 88% of these were observed just once. Clones ranked in the top ten supply roughly 1.3% of the sample. Sequencing was performed on peripheral blood. The receptors were sampled from a woman between 45 and 60 years old with acute or convalescent COVID-19.

The chain joins TRBV4-1 to TRBJ1-1; 7 nucleotides match TRBD1. CDR3 length: 13 amino acids. After removal of 4 bases from V and 5 bases from J, the junction contained 4 bases not matched to a gene. Per germline, CDR1 MGHRA and CDR2 YSYEKL. The CDR3 sequence is CASSPQGVTEAFF. The CDR3 region has the DNA TGCGCCAGCAGCCCCCAGGGGGTAACTGAAGCTTTCTTT.

This clone was recorded a few times. V usage is TRBV4-2 and J usage is TRBJ2-3, with 9 bases identical to TRBD2. Trimming cost V 2 bases and J 3 bases; bases outside gene matches: 6. CDR1 is LGHNA, CDR2 YNFKEQ, per germline. The CDR3 length is 16 residues. CDR3 coding DNA: TGTGCCAGCAGCCAAAAAGCGGGGGGCCTTACAGATACGCAGTATTTT. Translation: CASSQKAGGLTDTQYF.

The chain has TRBV24-1 and TRBJ2-4, with D possibly being TRBD2 (6 bases). Germline V lookup: CDR1 KGHDR, CDR2 SFDVKD. V was cut by 4 bases and J by 8 bases, with 11 bases left in between. The CDR3 extends over 13 amino acids. The CDR3 DNA reads TGTGCCACCAGTGACGCCGGGGGAGACATTCAGTACTTC. This gives the protein CATSDAGGDIQYF.

The chain is built from TRBV7-3 and TRBJ1-2; 9 nucleotides line up with TRBD1. The V and J ends lost 5 bases and 4 bases, in that order; junction bases with no gene match: 8. The CDR3 runs to 15 residues. From germline, CDR1 is SGHTA and CDR2 FQGTGA. CDR3 protein: CASSPNGQGTYGYTF. CDR3 in DNA: TGTGCCAGCAGCCCTAACGGACAGGGGACCTATGGCTACACCTTC.

The rearrangement uses TRBV4-3 and TRBJ1-5, with 7 bases lining up with TRBD1. CDR1 is LGHNA and CDR2 is YSLEER in the germline V gene. The V segment lost 4 bases and the J segment 4 bases; nucleotides outside the gene matches: 4. The CDR3 sequence is 14 residues long. The CDR3 protein is CASSPLGQNQPQHF. The CDR3 coding sequence is TGCGCCAGCAGCCCACTGGGACAGAATCAGCCCCAGCATTTT.

This clone was seen only a few times. V usage is TRBV30 and J usage is TRBJ1-2; TRBD1 aligns across 10 bases. This CDR3 has 15 residues. The germline CDR1 and CDR2 sequences are GTSNPN and SVGIG (reference sequence). This CDR3 is CASSRGDRGRSGYTF. Written as DNA, the CDR3 is TGTGCTTCGTCCCGCGGGGACAGGGGCCGGTCTGGCTACACCTTC.

V and J are TRBV7-2 and TRBJ1-5; D is unclear. V shed 6 bases and J shed 6 bases, with 12 bases lying between them. The CDR3 is 13 amino acids. Germline assignment: CDR1 SGHTA and CDR2 FQGNSA. CDR3 sequence reads: CASSWNRIQPQHF. DNA for the CDR3: TGTGCCAGCAGTTGGAACAGAATTCAGCCCCAGCATTTT. The full variable domain, with the rest looked up from reference TRBV7-2 and TRBJ1-5, is GAGVSQSPSNKVTEKGKDVELRCDPISGHTALYWYRQSLGQGLEFLIYFQGNSAPDKSGLPSDRFSAERTGGSVSTLTIQRTQQEDSAVYLCASSWNRIQPQHFGDGTRLSIL.

This clone was counted between two and nine times. V gene TRBV4-2 combines with J gene TRBJ2-7; 11 nucleotides agree with TRBD2. Germline lookup yields CDR1 LGHNA and CDR2 YNFKEQ. Losses at the gene ends were 1 base for V and 5 bases for J; bases not matched to a gene: 4. This CDR3 contains 15 residues. CDR3 residues: CASSQVLAGEHEQYF. As DNA, the CDR3 is TGTGCCAGCAGCCAAGTACTAGCGGGAGAGCACGAGCAGTACTTC.

The genes are TRBV5-1 and TRBJ2-5, with TRBD1 as a possible D gene (6 bases). The CDR3 has 15 amino acids. CDR1 and CDR2 (germline): SGHRS, YFSETQ. Between the trimmed V and J ends, which lost 3 bases and 1 base, there was a span of 13 bases. The CDR3 DNA follows: TGCGCCAGCAGCTCAACTCCAGGGGCCCAAGAGACCCAGTACTTC. Amino acids: CASSSTPGAQETQYF.

There are a few counts of this clone. The V call is TRBV2, the J call TRBJ2-5; 8 bases line up with TRBD2. Germline lookup yields CDR1 SNHLY and CDR2 FYNNEI. This CDR3 comprises 15 residues. Trimming cost V 2 bases and J 1 base; bases outside gene matches: 3. The CDR3 DNA follows: TGTGCCAGCAGTGAACAGCGGGGGCTCCAAGAGACCCAGTACTTC. Encoded protein: CASSEQRGLQETQYF.

This clone was seen once. The rearrangement uses TRBV5-1 and TRBJ1-3; possible D gene TRBD1, 6 bases. The germline CDR1 and CDR2 sequences are SGHRS and YFSETQ. The CDR3 length is 16 residues. The V end lost 0 bases, the J end lost 0 bases, and 10 bases lay between the germline ends. The CDR3 nucleotides read TGCGCCAGCAGCTTGGGGGGGACAAGCTCTGGAAACACCATATATTTT. Protein sequence: CASSLGGTSSGNTIYF.

This chain uses TRBV4-1 with TRBJ1-2; the D gene is possibly TRBD1 (5 bases). The CDR3 extends over 14 amino acids. Germline CDR1 is MGHRA and CDR2 is YSYEKL. V was clipped by 4 bases and J by 4 bases, with 13 bases between them. For the CDR3, the DNA is TGCGCCAGCAGCCGTACACAGGAGTCCTATGGCTACACCTTC. Amino acids: CASSRTQESYGYTF.

This rearrangement joins TRBV12-5 to TRBJ2-1; TRBD2 is a possible D gene (6 bases). V was clipped by 8 bases and J by 4 bases, with 12 bases between them. Germline loops: CDR1 LGHNT, CDR2 FRNRAP. CDR3 length equals 13 residues. The CDR3 DNA reads as TGTGCTAGTTCAGCGGGCCGTTACAATGAGCAGTTCTTC. The encoded protein is CASSAGRYNEQFF.

The chain recombines TRBV2 with TRBJ1-6; TRBD1 aligns across 7 bases. There are 14 residues in the CDR3. Germline V CDR1 and CDR2: SNHLY, FYNNEI. The trim removed 7 bases at V and 9 bases at J, leaving 9 bases unmatched. The CDR3 DNA is TGTGCCAGCACCTACGGGACAGACCGTTCACCCCTCCACTTT. Encoded protein: CASTYGTDRSPLHF. Supplemented by reference TRBV2 and TRBJ1-6, the full variable domain reads EPEVTQTPSHQVTQMGQEVILRCVPISNHLYFYWYRQILGQKVEFLVSFYNNEISEKSEIFDDQFSVERPDGSNFTLKIRSTKLEDSAMYFCASTYGTDRSPLHFGNGTRLTVT.

This chain connects TRBV2 to TRBJ1-2; 8 bases are a match to TRBD1. Germline lookup yields CDR1 SNHLY and CDR2 FYNNEI. CDR3 length: 13 amino acids. The V and J ends lost 5 bases and 4 bases, in that order; junction bases with no gene match: 3. The CDR3 reads CASSTGQVYGYTF. CDR3 DNA sequence: TGTGCCAGCAGTACGGGACAGGTCTATGGCTACACCTTC.

This chain connects TRBV24-1 to TRBJ2-1; D uncertain. The CDR3 has 12 residues. The V gene's germline CDR1 is KGHDR and CDR2 SFDVKD. With 4 bases removed from V and 7 bases from J, the gap between germline ends came to 7 bases. The CDR3 DNA sequence: TGTGCCACCAGTGACACCCGGAATGAGCAGTTCTTC. Translation: CATSDTRNEQFF.

This chain uses TRBV10-2 with TRBJ1-2, with D unclear. CDR1 and CDR2 from the germline V gene are WSHSY and SAAADI. This CDR3 has 12 amino acids. V lost 3 bases, J lost 1 base, and 3 bases lay in between. DNA for the CDR3: TGCGCCAGCAGTGACAGTAACTATGGCTACACCTTC. Encoded protein: CASSDSNYGYTF.

V is TRBV4-1 and J is TRBJ1-1, with 9 bases aligning to TRBD1. CDR1 MGHRA and CDR2 YSYEKL come from the germline V gene. With 4 bases clipped from V and 4 bases from J, the junction kept 7 bases outside the gene matches. CDR3 length equals 15 residues. CDR3 amino acids: CASSPQGAPGTEAFF. The DNA of the CDR3 is TGCGCCAGCAGCCCACAGGGGGCACCGGGCACTGAAGCTTTCTTT.

This sequence joins TRBV27 and TRBJ2-3; tentatively, D is TRBD2 (6 bases). The CDR3 is made up of 13 amino acids. Germline values: CDR1 MNHEY, CDR2 SMNVEV (reference sequence). V was clipped by 1 base and J by 5 bases, with 7 bases between them. The CDR3 nucleotides are TGTGCCAGCAGTTTATGGCGGGGAGATACGCAGTATTTT. This translates into CASSLWRGDTQYF.

On this clone: Other DNA sequences in this sample translate to the same CDR3. This chain joins TRBV5-5 and TRBJ1-2; D may be TRBD1 (6 bases). V was cut by 4 bases and J by 1 base, with 8 bases left in between. The CDR3 runs 13 residues. CDR1 is SGHKS and CDR2 is YYEKEE in the germline V gene (reference sequence). The CDR3 is CASSLQGNYGYTF. CDR3 in DNA: TGTGCCAGCAGCCTACAGGGTAACTATGGCTACACCTTC. Filled out from reference TRBV5-5 and TRBJ1-2, the complete variable domain reads DAGVTQSPTHLIKTRGQQVTLRCSPISGHKSVSWYQQVLGQGPQFIFQYYEKEERGRGNFPDRFSARQFPNYSSELNVNALLLGDSALYLCASSLQGNYGYTFGSGTRLTVV.

This clone was picked up a small number of times. The chain is built from TRBV5-6 and TRBJ2-1; 7 bases match TRBD2. V lost 0 bases to trimming and J lost 7 bases; unmatched junction nucleotides: 4. This CDR3 region has 14 residues. Germline CDR1 is SGHDT and CDR2 is YYEEEE. CDR3 nucleotide sequence: TGTGCCAGCAGCTTGGCGGGAGGTACGAATGAGCAGTTCTTC. Residues: CASSLAGGTNEQFF.

The rearrangement links TRBV24-1 to TRBJ2-1, with 13 nucleotides matching TRBD2. Trimming cost V 2 bases and J 6 bases; bases outside gene matches: 9. This CDR3 comprises 18 residues. Germline CDR1 KGHDR, CDR2 SFDVKD. This CDR3 is CATSDSGLAGTLGNEQFF. CDR3 DNA: TGTGCCACCAGTGATTCGGGACTAGCGGGGACGTTGGGCAATGAGCAGTTCTTC.

V is TRBV4-1 and J is TRBJ1-6; 9 nucleotides align to TRBD1. The junction had 10 bases not matched to a gene; V was cut back by 4 bases and J by 9 bases. The CDR3 has 16 amino acids. Per germline, CDR1 MGHRA and CDR2 YSYEKL. The CDR3 loop reads CASSPRDREGASPLHF. In DNA form, the CDR3 reads TGCGCCAGCAGCCCCCGGGACAGGGAGGGTGCTTCACCCCTCCACTTT.

The rearrangement links TRBV10-1 to TRBJ2-3; D possibly corresponds to TRBD1 (5 bases). The CDR3 length is 11 residues. The ends were cut back, 6 bases at V and 6 bases at J, with 7 bases in the middle. Looked up from germline, CDR1 is WNHNN and CDR2 is SYGVQD (reference sequence). For the CDR3, the DNA is TGCGCCAGCAGCCCAGGGGATACGCAGTATTTT. Its protein is CASSPGDTQYF.

This chain connects TRBV6-5 to TRBJ1-5; TRBD1 is a possible D gene (6 bases). In germline, CDR1 is MNHEY, CDR2 SVGAGI. V was shortened by 11 bases and J by 5 bases, with 16 bases between the two germline ends. The CDR3 is made up of 13 amino acids. CDR3 in amino acids: CASGAAWDQPQHF. CDR3 sequence (DNA): TGTGCCTCAGGGGCGGCTTGGGATCAGCCCCAGCATTTT.

The chain joins TRBV10-3 to TRBJ1-6; D remains unclear. Trimming took off 7 bases at V and 7 bases at J, with 11 bases between the two ends. The CDR3 totals 13 residues. Germline-derived CDR1 and CDR2 are ENHRY and SYGVKD. The CDR3 nucleotides read TGTGCCATCACCGGGGAGTTAAATTCACCCCTCCACTTT. It encodes CAITGELNSPLHF.

This rearrangement joins TRBV9 to TRBJ2-2; D ambiguous. The V end lost 3 bases, the J end lost 1 base, and 10 bases lay between the germline ends. The germline V gene has CDR1 SGDLS and CDR2 YYNGEE. This CDR3 region has 15 residues. Here the CDR3 reads CASSAYNLNTGELFF. CDR3 DNA: TGTGCCAGCAGCGCCTATAACCTGAACACCGGGGAGCTGTTTTTT.

This clone occurred a few times. The rearrangement links TRBV12-5 to TRBJ1-2; unclear D gene. CDR1 LGHNT and CDR2 FRNRAP come from the germline V gene. The CDR3 runs to 17 residues. The V gene lost 2 bases and the J gene lost 1 base, with 17 bases spanning the gap. The CDR3 loop is CASGLPLDLALNYGYTF. The CDR3 nucleotides are TGTGCTAGTGGTTTGCCCCTTGATTTAGCTCTTAACTATGGCTACACCTTC.

The rearrangement joins TRBV11-3 to TRBJ1-2; a possible D gene is TRBD1 (5 bases). The V gene lost 1 base and the J gene lost 4 bases, with 22 bases spanning the gap. This CDR3 spans 18 amino acids. The germline CDR1 and CDR2 sequences are SGHNT and YENEEA. The chain's CDR3 is CASSLVTPNQGLLYGYTF. The CDR3 nucleotides are TGTGCCAGCAGCTTAGTGACCCCAAATCAGGGCCTACTCTATGGCTACACCTTC.

The V call is TRBV30, the J call TRBJ2-2; 12 bases match TRBD2. Trimming cost V 2 bases and J 3 bases; bases outside gene matches: 13. CDR1 and CDR2 from the germline V gene are GTSNPN and SVGIG (reference sequence). The CDR3 contains 19 residues. CDR3 protein: CAWSRGLAGPEGYTGELFF. DNA of the CDR3: TGTGCCTGGAGTAGGGGACTAGCGGGCCCAGAAGGGTACACCGGGGAGCTGTTTTTT.

The V and J genes are TRBV27 and TRBJ2-2, with 9 bases identical to TRBD2. Unmatched junction bases numbered 12, after V lost 5 bases and J lost 5 bases. Looked up from germline, CDR1 is MNHEY and CDR2 is SMNVEV (reference sequence). The CDR3 has 17 residues. CDR3 DNA sequence: TGTGCCAGCAGTCATTACAGCGGGAGGCCATGGACCGGGGAGCTGTTTTTT. This sequence encodes CASSHYSGRPWTGELFF.

The chain carries TRBV19 and TRBJ2-7, with 10 positions matching TRBD1. The ends lost 1 base at V and 3 bases at J; junction bases unmatched: 3. CDR1 is LNHDA and CDR2 is SQIVND in the germline V gene (reference sequence). CDR3 length: 15 amino acids. The CDR3 bases are TGTGCCAGTAGTATAGCCGGGACAGGGGACTACGAGCAGTACTTC. Translation: CASSIAGTGDYEQYF.